The text below deals with one TCR beta chain. Germline loops: CDR1 MGHRA, CDR2 YSYEKL. J gave up 5 bases and V 4 bases, and 9 bases lay outside the gene matches. The CDR3 totals 15 residues. The data belong to a study of CD8+ T cells in alopecia areata. Sequencing used cDNA as its template, made by extracting RNA and reverse transcribing it. TCRdb's copy holds only in-frame clones and misses some; the assay was immunoSEQ multiplex PCR. The sample lists around 160,000 clones, 75% to 90% occurring once. Cell sorting was applied to PBMCs, and CD4+ and CD8+ T cells were collected. This TCR derives from a human donor with alopecia areata. The material was CD8+ T cells sorted from blood, obtained at week 0. This chain uses TRBV4-1 with TRBJ2-7; 9 bases are a match to TRBD1. The CDR3 region is CASSLRTGVGHEQYF. In DNA, the CDR3 is TGCGCCAGCAGCCTCCGGACAGGGGTGGGTCACGAGCAGTACTTC.